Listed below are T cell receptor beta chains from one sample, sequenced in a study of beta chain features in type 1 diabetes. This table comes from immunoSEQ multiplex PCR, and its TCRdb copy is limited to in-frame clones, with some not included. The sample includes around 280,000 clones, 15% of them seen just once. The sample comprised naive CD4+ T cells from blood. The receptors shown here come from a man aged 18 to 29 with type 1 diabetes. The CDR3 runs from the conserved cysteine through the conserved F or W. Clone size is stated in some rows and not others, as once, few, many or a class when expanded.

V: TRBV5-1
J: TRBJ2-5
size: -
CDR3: CASTPGAAQETQYF

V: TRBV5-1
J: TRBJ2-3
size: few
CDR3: CASSFRLAGTTDTQYF

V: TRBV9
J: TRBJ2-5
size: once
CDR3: CASSPRQGAHETQYF

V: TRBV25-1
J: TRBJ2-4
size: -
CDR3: CASSVGWTGSKNIQYF

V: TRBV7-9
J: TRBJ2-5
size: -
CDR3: CASSLAETGAETQYF

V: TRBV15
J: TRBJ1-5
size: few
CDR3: CATSRTGGDNQPQHF

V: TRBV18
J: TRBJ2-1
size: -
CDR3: CASSSTNNEQFF

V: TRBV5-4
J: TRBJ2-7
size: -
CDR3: CASSLTTGGPYEQYF

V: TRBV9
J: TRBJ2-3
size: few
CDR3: CASSPEDYSTDTQYF

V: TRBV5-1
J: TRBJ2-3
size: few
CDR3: CASSPRGGRAADTQYF

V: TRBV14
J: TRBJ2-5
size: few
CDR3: CASSQDWTGWETQYF

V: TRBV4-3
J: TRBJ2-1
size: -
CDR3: CASSPGPGVSYNEQFF

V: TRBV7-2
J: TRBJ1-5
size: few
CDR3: CASSLGAGVQPQHF

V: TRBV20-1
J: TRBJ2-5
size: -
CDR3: CSAKTPPHF

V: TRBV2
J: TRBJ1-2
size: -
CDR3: CASSKKTGSGYTF

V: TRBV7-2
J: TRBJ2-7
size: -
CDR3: CASATSGGGLWEQYF

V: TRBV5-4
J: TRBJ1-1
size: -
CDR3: CASSFTTRMNTEAFF

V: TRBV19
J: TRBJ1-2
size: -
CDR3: CASRPGGYTF

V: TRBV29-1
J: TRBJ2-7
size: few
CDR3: CSVETRTGVKFATTYEQYF